These T cell receptor beta chains were read from a single sample in a study of cytomegalovirus exposure and HLA in healthy donors. Some clones are missing from TCRdb's copy, which holds only in-frame ones; the method was immunoSEQ multiplex PCR. Here the sample spans roughly 120,000 clones, around 77% being singletons. What was sequenced was PBMCs. The receptors were sampled from a woman aged 25 to 39 in good health and CMV-seropositive. Each CDR3 is given with its conserved first and last residue. Fields, in order: D gene, clone size, V gene, J gene, CDR3 length, CDR3 DNA, CDR3 protein. A D gene is named only where the DNA matches it firmly. Some rows have no size entry. The others give once, few or many, or a class for an expanded clone.

>TRBD1|-|TRBV19|TRBJ2-7|14
TGTGCCAGTCAAAAAGGGACAGCATCCTACGAGCAGTACTTC
CASQKGTASYEQYF
>-|-|TRBV30|TRBJ1-1|12
TGTGCCCGAGGGAACATGAACACTGAAGCTTTCTTT
CARGNMNTEAFF
>-|-|TRBV30|TRBJ1-3|16
TGTGCCTGGAGTGTAAGGGACACCCGCTCTGGAAACACCATATATTTT
CAWSVRDTRSGNTIYF
>-|-|TRBV5-1|TRBJ1-3|16
TGCGCCAGCAGCTTGGCCCTAACCCCCTCTGGAAACACCATATATTTT
CASSLALTPSGNTIYF
>-|-|TRBV6-5|TRBJ1-5|15
TGTGCCAGCAGGAGGGGGACGGGCTCCAATCAGCCCCAGCATTTT
CASRRGTGSNQPQHF
>TRBD2|-|TRBV11-2|TRBJ2-2|16
TGTGCCAGCAGCCCTCGGACTAGCGGGAACACCGGGGAGCTGTTTTTT
CASSPRTSGNTGELFF
>-|-|TRBV28|TRBJ1-5|15
TGTGCCAGCGTTTATCTGTGGCAGAGCAATCAGCCCCAGCATTTT
CASVYLWQSNQPQHF
>-|-|TRBV12-5|TRBJ2-2|14
TGTGCTAGTGGTTTCCCGCGGGGTTTCGGGGAGCTGTTTTTT
CASGFPRGFGELFF
>-|few|TRBV12-5|TRBJ1-1|14
TGTGCTAGTGGTTTGGTACTTGCGGGCCCTGAAGCTTTCTTT
CASGLVLAGPEAFF
>-|-|TRBV29-1|TRBJ1-1|12
TGCAGCGCCTTTGGGGGCCCTGGGCGAGCTTTCTTT
CSAFGGPGRAFF
>-|-|TRBV21-1|TRBJ2-1|16
TGTGCCAGCAGCGGGGACGGCGGGAGAGTTTATAATGAGCAGTTCTTC
CASSGDGGRVYNEQFF
>-|-|TRBV6-5|TRBJ1-5|13
TGTGCCAGCAGACCTCAAGGGGATCAGCCCCAGCATTTT
CASRPQGDQPQHF
>-|few|TRBV7-9|TRBJ2-7|17
TGTGCCAGCAGCTCCCGACAGGGAGGCCTACCCCCCTACGAGCAGTACTTC
CASSSRQGGLPPYEQYF
>TRBD1|-|TRBV27|TRBJ1-1|14
TGTGCCAGCAGTGTACAGGGGAGGAACACTGAAGCTTTCTTT
CASSVQGRNTEAFF
>-|-|TRBV29-1|TRBJ1-5|14
TGCAGCGTTCTCCTGGAGGGAGGGATCCAGCCCCAGCATTTT
CSVLLEGGIQPQHF
>-|-|TRBV5-4|TRBJ1-1|14
TGTGCCAGCAGCTTGGACCAGAAGAACACTGAAGCTTTCTTT
CASSLDQKNTEAFF
>TRBD1|few|TRBV9|TRBJ1-4|16
TGTGCCAGCAGTAAACAGGGGGCAGGGACTAATGAAAAACTGTTTTTT
CASSKQGAGTNEKLFF
>-|-|TRBV19|TRBJ2-5|14
TGTGCCAGTAGTTCTGGGACATACCAAGAGACCCAGTACTTC
CASSSGTYQETQYF
>-|-|TRBV6-5|TRBJ2-7|15
TGTGCCAGCAGGCCCTCCTTAGCGACTCGCTACGAGCAGTACTTC
CASRPSLATRYEQYF
>TRBD1|-|TRBV14|TRBJ1-2|15
TGTGCCAGCAGCCTACGGACAGGGGACAACTATGGCTACACCTTC
CASSLRTGDNYGYTF
>-|-|TRBV19|TRBJ1-3|14
TGTGCCAGTAGTTCATGGAGAGGGGGAAACACCATATATTTT
CASSSWRGGNTIYF
>-|-|TRBV30|TRBJ1-2|13
TGTGCCAACAGGGTTCTTAACCACTATGGCTACACCTTC
CANRVLNHYGYTF
>-|once|TRBV6-1|TRBJ2-1|15
TGTGCCAGCATCCAAGGGGCAGGGGTGTGGAATGAGCAGTTCTTC
CASIQGAGVWNEQFF
>-|-|TRBV4-1|TRBJ1-1|12
TGCGCCAGCAGCCTTTGGGGGGGCAGGGCTTTCTTT
CASSLWGGRAFF
>TRBD1|-|TRBV9|TRBJ1-5|14
TGTGCCAGCAGCCCAGGGGGTTTGAATCAGCCCCAGCATTTT
CASSPGGLNQPQHF
>-|-|TRBV19|TRBJ1-5|12
TGTGCCAGTATCGGTGGAGGGCAGCCCCAGCATTTT
CASIGGGQPQHF
>-|-|TRBV27|TRBJ1-3|13
TGTGCCAGCAGGGGGGCCACTGGAAACACCATATATTTT
CASRGATGNTIYF
>TRBD2|-|TRBV11-2|TRBJ2-3|17
TGTGCCAGCAGCTCGACGGGACTAGCGACTTACACAGATACGCAGTATTTT
CASSSTGLATYTDTQYF
>-|-|TRBV9|TRBJ2-5|13
TGTGCCAGCAGCGTAGACAGCCAAGAGACCCAGTACTTC
CASSVDSQETQYF
>TRBD1|few|TRBV18|TRBJ1-1|14
TGTGCCAGCTCACGGACAGGGGGGGACACTGAAGCTTTCTTT
CASSRTGGDTEAFF
>TRBD2|-|TRBV5-1|TRBJ2-7|11
TGCGCCAGCACGGGAGGGTTCGAGCAGTACTTC
CASTGGFEQYF
>-|few|TRBV19|TRBJ1-2|15
TGTGCCAGTAGTACCAACCCCGCGGGCGGCTATGGCTACACCTTC
CASSTNPAGGYGYTF
>TRBD2|-|TRBV27|TRBJ2-3|15
TGTGCCAGCAGTTTGTGGCTAGCGGGGACAGATACGCAGTATTTT
CASSLWLAGTDTQYF
>-|-|TRBV4-2|TRBJ1-4|13
TGTGCCAGCAGCCAAGATCGGGGGGAAAAACTGTTTTTT
CASSQDRGEKLFF
>TRBD1|-|TRBV7-2|TRBJ1-3|14
TGTGCCAGCAGCTACCGACAGGGGGGAAACACCATATATTTT
CASSYRQGGNTIYF
>TRBD2|-|TRBV11-2|TRBJ2-1|15
TGTGCCAGCAGCGAAACCGGGACTAACTACAATGAGCAGTTCTTC
CASSETGTNYNEQFF
>-|-|TRBV7-8|TRBJ2-7|12
TGTGCCAGCAGCTTTAGTGCCTACGAGCAGTACTTC
CASSFSAYEQYF
>-|-|TRBV6-1|TRBJ1-1|16
TGTGCCAGCAGTGAAGCTCGCGGACTCCCGAACACTGAAGCTTTCTTT
CASSEARGLPNTEAFF
>TRBD1|-|TRBV6-1|TRBJ1-1|13
TGTGCCAGCAGTGTTACAGGGGGTAAGGGAGCTTTCTTT
CASSVTGGKGAFF
>-|-|TRBV2|TRBJ1-2|16
TGTGCCAGCAGTGAAGGTCAAACAGTCTCTAACTATGGCTACACCTTC
CASSEGQTVSNYGYTF
>-|-|TRBV29-1|TRBJ2-3|13
TGCAGCGTTGGACGGGGACAAACAGATACGCAGTATTTT
CSVGRGQTDTQYF
>TRBD1|once|TRBV29-1|TRBJ2-4|12
TGCAGCGCGACAGGGGAGGCAAACATTCAGTACTTC
CSATGEANIQYF
>-|-|TRBV27|TRBJ2-3|12
TGTGCCAGCAGTTTCGCGGCCGATACGCAGTATTTT
CASSFAADTQYF
>-|-|TRBV28|TRBJ1-1|15
TGTGCCAGCAGTTTAAGGACAGACATGAACACTGAAGCTTTCTTT
CASSLRTDMNTEAFF
>-|-|TRBV27|TRBJ1-4|17
TGTGCCAGCAGTTTATGGGGAGGGTCGGGGGAAGAAGAAAAACTGTTTTTT
CASSLWGGSGEEEKLFF
>TRBD1|-|TRBV23-1|TRBJ2-7|14
TGCGCCAGCGGACAGGGGAAGTCAGCCTACGAGCAGTACTTC
CASGQGKSAYEQYF
>-|few|TRBV29-1|TRBJ2-3|11
TGCAGCAGCCGTCCGGGTGATACGCAGTATTTT
CSSRPGDTQYF
>TRBD2|-|TRBV11-2|TRBJ2-7|15
TGTGCCAGCAGCTTAAGGTCTAGCGGTTTCTCCGAGCAGTACTTC
CASSLRSSGFSEQYF
>-|-|TRBV27|TRBJ1-6|14
TGTGCCAGCAGTTTTGAGTCTTTCAATTCACCCCTCCACTTT
CASSFESFNSPLHF
>TRBD1|-|TRBV6-1|TRBJ2-5|13
TGTGCCAGCTCGGGACAGCACCAAGAGACCCAGTACTTC
CASSGQHQETQYF
>-|-|TRBV2|TRBJ2-7|13
TGTGTTTGCAAGGAGGACGCGGCATACGAGCAGTACTTC
CVCKEDAAYEQYF
>-|-|TRBV6-5|TRBJ2-7|12
TGTGCCAGCAGCAACAGGGCGTACGAGCAGTACTTC
CASSNRAYEQYF